This is a list of T cell receptor beta chains from one sample in a study of graft-versus-host responses after intestinal transplantation. Profiled with immunoSEQ multiplex PCR; TCRdb holds only in-frame clones, not every one. The data hold fewer than 25,000 clones, with approximately 83% observed a single time. The sample here was PBMCs, taken 463 days after intestinal transplant. Receptors were obtained from a human patient who received an intestinal transplant, so some T cells may come from the graft donor. Each CDR3 is given with its conserved first and last residue. Each record gives: V gene, D gene, J gene, clone size, CDR3 protein, CDR3 DNA. D genes are given only for firm matches. Clone size, where shown, is once, few, many, or a class for clones that have expanded.

TRBV4-1	TRBD2	TRBJ2-5	.	CASSQGLALQETQYF	TGCGCCAGCAGCCAAGGACTAGCGCTACAAGAGACCCAGTACTTC
TRBV6-5	.	TRBJ2-7	few	CASSYAGNYEQYF	TGTGCCAGCAGTTACGCAGGGAACTACGAGCAGTACTTC
TRBV28	.	TRBJ1-5	.	CASSPVGVINQPQHF	TGTGCCAGCAGTCCGGTAGGGGTTATCAATCAGCCCCAGCATTTT
TRBV5-3	.	TRBJ2-3	.	CARSVGATQYF	TGTGCCAGAAGCGTGGGGGCCACGCAGTATTTT
TRBV4-1	.	TRBJ1-6	.	CASSQDDRGGQYNSPLHF	TGCGCCAGCAGCCAAGACGACCGAGGGGGGCAGTATAATTCACCCCTCCACTTT
TRBV6-1	.	TRBJ1-1	.	CASGPGRTEAFF	TGTGCCAGCGGCCCAGGCCGGACTGAAGCTTTCTTT
TRBV18	.	TRBJ1-5	.	CASSPPGGNQPQHF	TGTGCCAGCTCACCACCGGGTGGCAATCAGCCCCAGCATTTT
TRBV19	.	TRBJ1-2	.	CASSILYGDYGYTF	TGTGCCAGTAGTATTTTGTACGGGGACTATGGCTACACCTTC
TRBV28	.	TRBJ2-2	.	CASSFGNTGELFF	TGTGCCAGCTCTTTCGGAAACACCGGGGAGCTGTTTTTT
TRBV6-1	TRBD1	TRBJ2-7	once	CASSRQGIAYEQYF	TGTGCCAGCAGTCGACAGGGGATTGCCTACGAGCAGTACTTC
TRBV5-1	.	TRBJ2-2	.	CASSLKADRTGELFF	TGCGCCAGCAGCTTGAAGGCGGATAGAACCGGGGAGCTGTTTTTT
TRBV19	.	TRBJ1-5	.	CASSNWGNQPQHF	TGTGCCAGTAGTAATTGGGGCAATCAGCCCCAGCATTTT
TRBV6-1	.	TRBJ1-3	.	CASARGWDSGNTIYF	TGTGCCAGCGCCCGGGGATGGGACTCTGGAAACACCATATATTTT
TRBV19	TRBD2	TRBJ2-7	.	CASSRGTSDWSYEQYF	TGTGCCAGTAGTAGAGGGACTAGCGATTGGTCCTACGAGCAGTACTTC
TRBV6-5	.	TRBJ1-1	few	CASGRGWGNTEAFF	TGTGCCAGCGGTCGGGGATGGGGCAACACTGAAGCTTTCTTT
TRBV4-2	.	TRBJ2-7	.	CASSQGDDSYEQYF	TGTGCCAGCAGCCAAGGGGACGATTCCTACGAGCAGTACTTC
TRBV7-9	TRBD1	TRBJ1-1	once	CASSLAGQGGYTEAFF	TGTGCCAGCAGCTTAGCGGGACAGGGAGGGTACACTGAAGCTTTCTTT
TRBV30	.	TRBJ1-4	.	CAWRPGPATNEKLFF	TGTGCCTGGAGACCAGGGCCAGCAACTAATGAAAAACTGTTTTTT
TRBV29-1	TRBD2	TRBJ2-7	.	CSVGTSGRAYEQYF	TGCAGCGTGGGGACTAGCGGGAGGGCCTACGAGCAGTACTTC
TRBV6-6	.	TRBJ2-7	.	CASSVSGSTYEQYF	TGTGCCAGCAGTGTATCCGGGAGTACCTACGAGCAGTACTTC
TRBV30	TRBD1	TRBJ1-5	.	CAWGRQGIHQPQHF	TGTGCCTGGGGGAGACAGGGAATCCATCAGCCCCAGCATTTT
TRBV30	.	TRBJ1-4	.	CAWSVAKGIREKLFF	TGTGCCTGGAGTGTTGCGAAGGGGATTCGGGAAAAACTGTTTTTT
TRBV11-2	TRBD1	TRBJ2-7	.	CASSFPFFGPDRTSYEQYF	TGTGCCAGCAGCTTCCCCTTCTTCGGGCCGGACAGGACCTCCTACGAGCAGTACTTC
TRBV10-3	TRBD2	TRBJ2-7	.	CAISEGEGGPYEQYF	TGTGCCATCAGTGAAGGTGAGGGAGGGCCCTACGAGCAGTACTTC
TRBV11-2	.	TRBJ2-5	.	CASSLSLGETQYF	TGTGCCAGCAGCTTGTCTCTGGGGGAGACCCAGTACTTC
TRBV5-6	TRBD2	TRBJ2-2	.	CASSLLAGSNTGELFF	TGTGCCAGCAGCTTACTAGCGGGCTCGAACACCGGGGAGCTGTTTTTT
TRBV13	.	TRBJ2-7	.	CASSIIRYEQYF	TGTGCCAGCAGCATAATAAGGTACGAGCAGTACTTC
TRBV30	.	TRBJ2-7	.	CAWSAGYEQYF	TGTGCCTGGAGTGCGGGGTACGAGCAGTACTTC
TRBV7-9	.	TRBJ2-7	.	CASSLAPRNYEQYF	TGTGCCAGCAGCTTAGCTCCCAGAAACTACGAGCAGTACTTC